These T cell receptor beta chains were read from a single sample in a study of T cell repertoires in cytomegalovirus infection. Their antigen targets remain unknown. TCRdb re-derived calls from the reads in MiXCR, one entry per CDR3 protein. The sample contains about a million distinct CDR3 sequences, roughly 30% of which appear only once. The sample in question was cultured CD8+ T cells from PBMCs, obtained from culture after CMV antigen stimulation. These receptors were obtained from a human donor in good health (CMV status not recorded). Some clones in this sample may be carry-over from other donors' samples. The CDR3 runs from the conserved cysteine through the conserved F or W. Each record gives: V gene, CDR3 protein.

>TRBV4-1
CASSHPSDRSSGNTIYF
>TRBV9
CASGSVTSQETQYF
>TRBV9
CASSVMGIAGELFF
>TRBV4-1
CASSQTGGFTEAFF
>TRBV7-6
CASSLNMGRNTGELFF
>TRBV5-1
CASSLFRSVTNEKLFF
>TRBV27
CASSPGGVTDAFF
>TRBV12-5
CASGLALSGQPQHF
>TRBV19
CASRPTAHYEQYF
>TRBV12-3/TRBV12-4
CATAGANQPQHF
>TRBV5-6
CASSLGGLANTGELFF
>TRBV7-8
CASSFSLYSNQPQHF
>TRBV7-9
CASSARNEQFF
>TRBV7-6
CASSLAVWDTQYF
>TRBV24-1
CATSEGREGSEQFF
>TRBV4-1
CASSREFTSTDTQYF
>TRBV27
CASSSRGLPIDGYTF
>TRBV7-6
CASSRGGQGAPQETQYF
>TRBV4-1
CASSLRQDQRGNTEAFF
>TRBV4-2
CASSQDTGGAGTEAFF
>TRBV15
CATSRDKGISSYEQYF
>TRBV7-8
CASSLGLGGRGGDTIYF
>TRBV20-1
CSARPRGRNEQYF
>TRBV4-1
CASSQDYRPAYNEQFF
>TRBV18
CASSPTDIPGANVLTF
>TRBV7-8
CASSLLVLTRGGLNDIQYF
>TRBV18
CASSRSGPTNEKLFF
>TRBV7-2
CASSFVTGTGYEQYF
>TRBV11-2
CASRGKAPGPMNTEAFF
>TRBV4-1
CASSQGPPTGEETQYF
>TRBV7-2
CASSLGTYGYTF
>TRBV6-2/TRBV6-3
CASSYSQGLALRSYNEQFF
>TRBV7-9
CASSLTGAYNEQFF
>TRBV5-5
CASSLVFLLGTGNTGELFF
>TRBV12-3/TRBV12-4
CASSPTGAGSGYTF
>TRBV7-2
CASSLGLAGSEQYF
>TRBV2
CASRVFRGHSYEQYF
>TRBV7-8
CASSPRTGGITGELFF
>TRBV4-1
CASRSGPRNTEAFF
>TRBV5-4
CASRPTTTSTNTGELFF
>TRBV19
CASKLAGGPYEQYF